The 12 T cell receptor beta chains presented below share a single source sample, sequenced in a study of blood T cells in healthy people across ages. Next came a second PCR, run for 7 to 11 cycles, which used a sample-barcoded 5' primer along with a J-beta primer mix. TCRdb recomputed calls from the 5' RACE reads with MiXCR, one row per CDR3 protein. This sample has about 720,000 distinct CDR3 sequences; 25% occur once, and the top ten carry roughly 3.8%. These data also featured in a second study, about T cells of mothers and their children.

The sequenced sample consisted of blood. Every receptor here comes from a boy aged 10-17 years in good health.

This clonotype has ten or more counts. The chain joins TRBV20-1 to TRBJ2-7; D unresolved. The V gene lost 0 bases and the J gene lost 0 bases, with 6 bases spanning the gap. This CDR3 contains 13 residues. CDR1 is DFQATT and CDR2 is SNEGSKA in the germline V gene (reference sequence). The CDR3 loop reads CSARDLTSYEQYF. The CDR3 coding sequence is TGCAGTGCTAGAGATCTGACCTCCTACGAGCAGTACTTC.

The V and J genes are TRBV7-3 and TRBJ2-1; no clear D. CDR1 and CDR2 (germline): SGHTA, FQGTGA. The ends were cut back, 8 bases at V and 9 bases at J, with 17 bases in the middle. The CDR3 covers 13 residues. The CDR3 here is CASRPDAAIEQFF. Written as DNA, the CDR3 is TGTGCCAGCCGCCCGGACGCGGCAATTGAGCAGTTCTTC.

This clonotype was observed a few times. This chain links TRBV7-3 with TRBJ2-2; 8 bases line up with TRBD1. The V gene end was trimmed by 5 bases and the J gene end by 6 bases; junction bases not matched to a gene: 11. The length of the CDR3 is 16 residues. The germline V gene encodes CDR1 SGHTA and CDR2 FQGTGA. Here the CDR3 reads CASSPSPGGSAGELFF. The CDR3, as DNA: TGTGCCAGCAGCCCTTCCCCAGGGGGCAGCGCCGGGGAGCTGTTTTTT.

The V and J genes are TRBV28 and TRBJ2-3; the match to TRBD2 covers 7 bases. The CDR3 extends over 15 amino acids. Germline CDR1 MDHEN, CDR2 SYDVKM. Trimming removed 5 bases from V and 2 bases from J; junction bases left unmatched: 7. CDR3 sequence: CASSRASGYTDTQYF. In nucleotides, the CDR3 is TGTGCCAGCAGTCGTGCTAGCGGATACACAGATACGCAGTATTTT.

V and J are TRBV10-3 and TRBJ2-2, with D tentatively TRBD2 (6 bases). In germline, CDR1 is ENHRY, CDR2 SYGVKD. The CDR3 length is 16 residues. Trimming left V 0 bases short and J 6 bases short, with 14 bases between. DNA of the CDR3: TGTGCCATCAGTGAGTCGATAGTAGCGGCTCCCGGGGAGCTGTTTTTT. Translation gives CAISESIVAAPGELFF.

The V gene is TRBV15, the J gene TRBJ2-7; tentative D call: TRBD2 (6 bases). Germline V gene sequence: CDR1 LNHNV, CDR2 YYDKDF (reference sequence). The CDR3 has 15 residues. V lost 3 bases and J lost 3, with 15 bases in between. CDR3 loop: CATSSGTSSVYEQYF. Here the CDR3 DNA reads TGTGCCACCAGCAGCGGCACTAGCAGCGTCTACGAGCAGTACTTC.

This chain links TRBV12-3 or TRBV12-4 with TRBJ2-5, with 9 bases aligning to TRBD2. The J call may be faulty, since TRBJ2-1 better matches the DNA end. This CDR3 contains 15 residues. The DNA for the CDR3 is TGTGCCAGCAGTTTAGGCGGGAGGGCCAGTAATGAGCAGTTCTTC. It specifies CASSLGGRASNEQFF.

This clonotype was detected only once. In DNA form, the CDR3 reads TGTGCCAGCAGCTCGGCTGTCCTCTACGAGCAGTACTTC. As protein: CASSSAVLYEQYF. V is TRBV11-2 and J is TRBJ2-7; D gene uncertain. This CDR3 has 13 amino acids. The V end lost 4 bases, the J end lost 3 bases, and 10 bases lay between the germline ends. Germline V gene lookup returns CDR1 SGHAT and CDR2 FQNNGV. The full variable domain, completed using reference TRBV11-2 and TRBJ2-7, is EAGVAQSPRYKIIEKRQSVAFWCNPISGHATLYWYQQILGQGPKLLIQFQNNGVVDDSQLPKDRFSAERLKGVDSTLKIQPAKLEDSAVYLCASSSAVLYEQYFGPGTRLTVT.

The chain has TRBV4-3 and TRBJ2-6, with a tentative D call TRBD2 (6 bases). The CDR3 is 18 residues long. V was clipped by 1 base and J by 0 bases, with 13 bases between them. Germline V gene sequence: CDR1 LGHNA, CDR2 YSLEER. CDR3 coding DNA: TGCGCCAGCAGCCAAGTTGGGGGGATGGGCTCTGGGGCCAACGTCCTGACTTTC. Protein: CASSQVGGMGSGANVLTF.

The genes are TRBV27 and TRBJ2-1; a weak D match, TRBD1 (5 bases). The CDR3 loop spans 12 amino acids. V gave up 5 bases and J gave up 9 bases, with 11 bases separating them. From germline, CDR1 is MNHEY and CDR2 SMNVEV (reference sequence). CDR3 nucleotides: TGTGCCAGCAGTGGCCAGGGTTCTGAGCAGTTCTTC. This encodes CASSGQGSEQFF.

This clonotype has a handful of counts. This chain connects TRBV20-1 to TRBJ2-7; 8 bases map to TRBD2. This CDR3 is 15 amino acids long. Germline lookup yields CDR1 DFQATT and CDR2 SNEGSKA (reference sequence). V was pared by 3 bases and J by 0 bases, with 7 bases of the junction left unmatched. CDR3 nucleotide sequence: TGCAGTGCTAGTTCAACGCGGGAGGTCTCCTACGAGCAGTACTTC. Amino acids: CSASSTREVSYEQYF.

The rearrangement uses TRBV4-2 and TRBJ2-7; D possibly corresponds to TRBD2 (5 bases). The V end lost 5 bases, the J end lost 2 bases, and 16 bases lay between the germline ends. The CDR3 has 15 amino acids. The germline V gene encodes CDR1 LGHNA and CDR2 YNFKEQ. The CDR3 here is CASSTQSGTTYEQYF. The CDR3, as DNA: TGTGCCAGCAGCACGCAATCGGGAACCACCTACGAGCAGTACTTC.